A selection of T cell receptor beta chains follows, all from one sample in a study of blood T cell repertoires in COVID-19. The data were produced by immunoSEQ multiplex PCR, yet TCRdb's version contains in-frame clones alone and is incomplete. The sample contains about 300,000 clones, 85% of which appear only once. The specimen sequenced was PBMCs or T cells enriched from blood (not recorded which). These receptors were obtained from a woman in her 30s who had been exposed to COVID-19. Both conserved end residues are part of each CDR3. A D gene is named only where the DNA matches it firmly. Expanded clones are given a class, and other clones once, few, many or no size at all.

>TRBJ2-7|TRBV7-6|TRBD2|.
CASSISSGGADYEQYF
TGTGCCAGCAGCATAAGCAGCGGGGGAGCCGACTACGAGCAGTACTTC
>TRBJ1-5|TRBV5-4|TRBD1|.
CASSLVEGANQPQHF
TGTGCCAGCAGCTTGGTGGAGGGGGCAAACCAGCCCCAGCATTTT
>TRBJ2-1|TRBV14|.|.
CASSEHLSGEQFF
TGTGCCAGCAGCGAACATTTGTCGGGTGAGCAGTTCTTC
>TRBJ1-1|TRBV3-1/TRBV3-2|.|.
CASSQDSRTLRVGNTEAFF
TGTGCCAGCAGCCAAGATTCAAGAACACTACGGGTAGGGAACACTGAAGCTTTCTTT
>TRBJ1-2|TRBV9|.|.
CASSGNTAANYGYTF
TGTGCCAGCAGCGGCAACACGGCGGCTAACTATGGCTACACCTTC
>TRBJ1-1|TRBV7-9|.|.
CASSETRDTEAFF
TGTGCCAGCAGCGAAACCCGGGACACTGAAGCTTTCTTT
>TRBJ2-7|TRBV19|.|.
CASSIGAGTVEQYF
TGTGCCAGTAGTATAGGGGCAGGTACCGTCGAGCAGTACTTC
>TRBJ1-3|TRBV4-3|.|.
CASSQQGTLSGNTIYF
TGCGCCAGCAGCCAACAGGGCACCCTCTCTGGAAACACCATATATTTT
>TRBJ2-7|TRBV12-3/TRBV12-4|.|.
CASSFGANEQYF
TGTGCCAGCAGTTTTGGGGCCAACGAGCAGTACTTC
>TRBJ1-6|TRBV11-2|.|.
CASNRRAGGNSPLHF
TGTGCCAGCAATCGGAGGGCAGGTGGTAATTCACCCCTCCACTTT
>TRBJ2-7|TRBV21-1|.|.
CASSNWLGTGGYEQYF
TGTGCCAGCAGCAATTGGCTGGGGACAGGGGGGTACGAGCAGTACTTC
>TRBJ2-7|TRBV10-3|TRBD1|.
CAISERGQREQYF
TGTGCCATCAGTGAGAGGGGACAGCGCGAGCAGTACTTC
>TRBJ1-1|TRBV5-1|.|.
CASSQGQKNTEAFF
TGCGCCAGCAGCCAAGGACAGAAGAACACTGAAGCTTTCTTT
>TRBJ1-3|TRBV5-1|TRBD1|few
CASSLGPGTGGNTIYF
TGCGCCAGCAGCTTGGGGCCCGGGACAGGTGGAAACACCATATATTTT
>TRBJ2-1|TRBV5-4|TRBD2|.
CASSGRTSASSYNEQFF
TGTGCCAGCAGCGGTAGGACTAGCGCGAGCTCCTACAATGAGCAGTTCTTC
>TRBJ2-5|TRBV4-1|TRBD2|.
CASSQARLAGEETQYF
TGCGCCAGCAGCCAGGCTCGACTAGCGGGAGAGGAGACCCAGTACTTC
>TRBJ2-5|TRBV19|TRBD2|.
CASSRSGGGGETQYF
TGTGCCAGTAGTAGGAGCGGGGGGGGAGGTGAGACCCAGTACTTC
>TRBJ1-1|TRBV3-1/TRBV3-2|.|.
CASSYREAGDDTEAFF
TGTGCCAGCAGCTATCGGGAGGCAGGGGATGACACTGAAGCTTTCTTT
>TRBJ2-7|TRBV28|.|.
CAIGQSPYEQYF
TGTGCCATCGGACAGAGTCCCTACGAGCAGTACTTC
>TRBJ1-2|TRBV2|.|once
CASRQERGYTF
TGTGCCAGCAGACAGGAGCGTGGCTACACCTTC
>TRBJ2-4|TRBV10-1|TRBD1|.
CASSDGTGVAKNIQYF
TGCGCCAGCAGTGATGGAACAGGGGTCGCCAAAAACATTCAGTACTTC
>TRBJ2-5|TRBV7-8|.|once
CASSLIQGETQYF
TGTGCCAGCAGCTTAATACAGGGCGAGACCCAGTACTTC
>TRBJ2-3|TRBV7-9|.|.
CASSKSSGATHTQYF
TGTGCCAGCAGCAAGAGTAGTGGGGCTACACATACGCAGTATTTT
>TRBJ2-7|TRBV5-1|TRBD2|.
CASSPIAGPSYEQYF
TGCGCCAGCAGCCCTATAGCGGGACCTTCCTACGAGCAGTACTTC
>TRBJ2-5|TRBV19|TRBD2|.
CASTSGRAVETQYF
TGTGCCAGTACCAGCGGGAGGGCCGTGGAGACCCAGTACTTC
>TRBJ2-1|TRBV7-6|TRBD2|.
CASSLSDGTRTREQFF
TGTGCCAGCAGCCTATCGGACGGGACTAGAACCCGGGAGCAGTTCTTC
>TRBJ1-5|TRBV30|TRBD1|.
CAWSAGTVDPQHF
TGTGCCTGGAGTGCAGGGACAGTCGACCCCCAGCATTTT
>TRBJ2-7|TRBV10-3|TRBD2|.
CAISESGPLLAEKVYEQYF
TGTGCCATCAGTGAGTCGGGGCCTTTACTAGCGGAGAAAGTCTACGAGCAGTACTTC
>TRBJ1-3|TRBV2|TRBD1|.
CASSGQGGNTIYF
TGTGCCAGCAGTGGACAGGGCGGAAACACCATATATTTT
>TRBJ2-7|TRBV7-3|.|few
CASSRGWSYEQYF
TGTGCCAGCAGCCGCGGGTGGTCCTACGAGCAGTACTTC
>TRBJ2-7|TRBV30|TRBD1|once
CAWSWDSRYEQYF
TGTGCCTGGAGTTGGGACAGTCGATACGAGCAGTACTTC
>TRBJ1-6|TRBV7-9|TRBD1|once
CASSLRRDRDNSPLHF
TGTGCCAGCAGCTTAAGAAGGGACAGGGATAATTCACCCCTCCACTTT
>TRBJ1-4|TRBV7-2|.|.
CASSPSVRGTNEKLFF
TGTGCCAGCAGCCCTTCAGTACGGGGAACTAATGAAAAACTGTTTTTT
>TRBJ2-1|TRBV11-1|TRBD2|.
CASSSGLAGNEQFF
TGTGCCAGCAGCTCCGGACTAGCGGGGAATGAGCAGTTCTTC
>TRBJ2-7|TRBV5-5|TRBD2|.
CASSPRELAGGSYEQYF
TGTGCCAGCAGCCCGAGGGAACTAGCGGGAGGGTCCTACGAGCAGTACTTC
>TRBJ2-3|TRBV7-3|.|.
CASSSSRGGADTQYF
TGTGCCAGCAGCTCATCTAGAGGTGGCGCAGATACGCAGTATTTT
>TRBJ1-5|TRBV5-1|.|few
CASSLGDSSNQPQHF
TGCGCCAGCAGCTTGGGGGACTCAAGCAATCAGCCCCAGCATTTT
>TRBJ2-2|TRBV6-2/TRBV6-3|TRBD1|once
CASSSQGAGNTGELFF
TGTGCCAGCAGTTCACAGGGGGCCGGTAACACCGGGGAGCTGTTTTTT
>TRBJ2-1|TRBV3-1/TRBV3-2|.|.
CASSPTGSITYNEQFF
TGTGCCAGCAGTCCTACAGGGTCTATTACCTACAATGAGCAGTTCTTC
>TRBJ2-1|TRBV6-4|.|.
CASSMEFRNEQFF
TGTGCCAGCTCCATGGAGTTTCGGAATGAGCAGTTCTTC
>TRBJ2-7|TRBV27|.|.
CASGSEQYF
TGTGCCAGCGGCTCAGAGCAGTACTTC
>TRBJ2-2|TRBV28|TRBD1|.
CASSSGQGFGELFF
TGTGCCAGCAGTTCGGGACAGGGTTTCGGGGAGCTGTTTTTT
>TRBJ1-5|TRBV5-6|TRBD1|once
CASSWGTGGQPQHF
TGTGCCAGCAGCTGGGGGACAGGGGGACAGCCCCAGCATTTT
>TRBJ1-2|TRBV30|TRBD1|.
CAWSGTGGEGGYTF
TGTGCCTGGAGCGGGACAGGGGGCGAGGGTGGCTACACCTTC
>TRBJ1-6|TRBV19|.|.
CASSISLTDSPLHF
TGTGCCAGTAGTATATCCCTCACGGATTCACCCCTCCACTTT
>TRBJ2-1|TRBV27|.|.
CASSLNRGPVSNEQFF
TGTGCCAGCAGTTTAAATAGGGGCCCAGTTTCCAATGAGCAGTTCTTC
>TRBJ2-1|TRBV27|TRBD2|.
CASRPSGGSYNEQFF
TGTGCCAGCAGGCCAAGCGGGGGCTCCTACAATGAGCAGTTCTTC
>TRBJ2-7|TRBV7-8|.|.
CASSLVQGRDEQYF
TGTGCCAGCAGCTTAGTCCAGGGGCGGGACGAGCAGTACTTC
>TRBJ2-7|TRBV11-2|.|.
CASSLDSYEQYF
TGTGCCAGCAGCTTAGATAGCTACGAGCAGTACTTC
>TRBJ2-1|TRBV28|.|.
CASSFPSSYNEQFF
TGTGCCAGCAGTTTCCCTAGCTCCTACAATGAGCAGTTCTTC